A few counts support the clone carrying this TCR beta chain. Its specificity is not known. One entry per CDR3 protein results from TCRdb running MiXCR on the RT-PCR reads. Seen here are approximately 530,000 distinct CDR3 sequences, around 8% observed once, and the top ten hold approximately 12%. This sample is drawn from a study of response to subunit inactivated influenza vaccine. General study points: Every seasonal influenza vaccination brings in few new T cells, the authors suggested.

This CDR3 is 13 amino acids long. Germline CDR1 DFQATT, CDR2 SNEGSKA (reference sequence). This sequence joins TRBV20-1 and TRBJ2-3; TRBD2 might be the D (6 bases). Sequenced material: PBMCs from blood, taken about 23 months after vaccination. This TCR was recovered from a man in his fifties or sixties who received an inactivated influenza vaccine. This chain's CDR3 is CSGGTAGTDTQYF. For the CDR3, the DNA is TGCAGCGGAGGGACGGCCGGCACAGATACGCAGTATTTT.